These T cell receptor beta chains were read from a single sample in a study of liver allograft versus peripheral blood T cells. TCRdb used MiXCR to reprocess the reads, holding one entry per CDR3 protein. The sample lists approximately 3,000 distinct CDR3 sequences; more than 15% were seen once. The receptors originated from a human patient who had a liver transplant. Some T cells may possibly be graft donor cells. Both conserved end residues are part of each CDR3. The order of the fields is V gene, clone size, J gene, D gene, CDR3 protein, CDR3 DNA. D genes are given only for firm matches. Clone size is stated in some rows and not others, as once, few, many or a class when expanded.

>TRBV10-1|NA|TRBJ2-1|TRBD2
CASSGGTSGYNEQFF
TGCGCCAGCAGTGGGGGGACTAGCGGATACAATGAGCAGTTCTTC
>TRBV20-1|NA|TRBJ2-5|NA
CGLTGTATETQYF
TGCGGACTAACCGGGACAGCGACGGAGACCCAGTACTTC
>TRBV24-1|large|TRBJ2-6|NA
CATSPPPGPVSGANVLTF
TGTGCCACCAGTCCTCCCCCTGGGCCCGTCTCTGGGGCCAACGTCCTGACTTTC
>TRBV19|few|TRBJ2-1|NA
CASSINRDKSRFF
TGTGCCAGTAGTATAAACAGGGATAAGTCTCGGTTCTTC
>TRBV12-3/TRBV12-4|medium-sized|TRBJ1-2|TRBD1
CASSLNGQGGYTF
TGTGCCAGCAGTTTAAACGGACAGGGGGGGTATACCTTC
>TRBV3-1|NA|TRBJ2-1|TRBD2
CASSHSGGAGEQFF
TGTGCCAGCAGCCATAGCGGGGGGGCCGGTGAGCAGTTCTTC
>TRBV28|medium-sized|TRBJ1-3|NA
CASFTGTLGGNTIYF
TGTGCCAGCTTCACCGGGACATTAGGAGGAAACACCATATATTTT
>TRBV6-1|medium-sized|TRBJ2-7|TRBD1
CASWGTGAYEQYF
TGTGCCAGCTGGGGGACAGGGGCCTACGAGCAGTACTTC
>TRBV24-1|large|TRBJ1-2|TRBD1
CATSEHGQGFANYGYTF
TGTGCCACCAGTGAACACGGACAGGGCTTCGCTAACTATGGCTACACCTTC
>TRBV6-6|few|TRBJ1-1|NA
CASGREGRGTEAFF
TGTGCCAGTGGGCGGGAGGGGCGAGGCACTGAAGCTTTCTTT
>TRBV20-1|large|TRBJ1-3|NA
CSARDQGKSGNTIYF
TGCAGTGCTAGAGATCAGGGGAAGTCTGGAAACACCATATATTTT
>TRBV6-5|NA|TRBJ1-2|TRBD1
CASSYSRGFGYTF
TGTGCCAGCAGTTACAGCAGGGGGTTTGGCTACACCTTC
>TRBV29-1|NA|TRBJ1-2|TRBD1
CSGQGANYGYTF
TGCAGCGGACAGGGGGCTAACTATGGCTACACCTTC
>TRBV5-4|few|TRBJ2-5|NA
CASSPSGVRETQYF
TGTGCCAGCAGCCCGTCGGGGGTCCGGGAGACCCAGTACTTC
>TRBV3-1|medium-sized|TRBJ1-3|NA
CASSQGVRVNGNTIYF
TGTGCCAGCAGCCAAGGGGTAAGGGTAAATGGAAACACCATATATTTT
>TRBV3-1|few|TRBJ2-3|TRBD2
CASSQDVAGASTDTQYF
TGTGCCAGCAGCCAAGATGTGGCGGGAGCTAGCACAGATACGCAGTATTTT